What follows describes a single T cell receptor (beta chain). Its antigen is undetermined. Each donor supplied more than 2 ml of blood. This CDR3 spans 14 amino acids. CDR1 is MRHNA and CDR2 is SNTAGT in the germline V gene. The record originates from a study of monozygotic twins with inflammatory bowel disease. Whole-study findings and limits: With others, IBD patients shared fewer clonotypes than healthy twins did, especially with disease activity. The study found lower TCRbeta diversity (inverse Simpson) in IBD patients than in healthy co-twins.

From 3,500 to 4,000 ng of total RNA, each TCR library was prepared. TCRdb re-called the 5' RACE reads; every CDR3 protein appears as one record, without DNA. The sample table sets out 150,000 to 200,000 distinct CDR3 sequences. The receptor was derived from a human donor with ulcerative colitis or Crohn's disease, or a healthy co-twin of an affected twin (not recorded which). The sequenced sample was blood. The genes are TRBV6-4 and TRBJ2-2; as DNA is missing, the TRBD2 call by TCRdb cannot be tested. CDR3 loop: CASRPGLNIGELFF.